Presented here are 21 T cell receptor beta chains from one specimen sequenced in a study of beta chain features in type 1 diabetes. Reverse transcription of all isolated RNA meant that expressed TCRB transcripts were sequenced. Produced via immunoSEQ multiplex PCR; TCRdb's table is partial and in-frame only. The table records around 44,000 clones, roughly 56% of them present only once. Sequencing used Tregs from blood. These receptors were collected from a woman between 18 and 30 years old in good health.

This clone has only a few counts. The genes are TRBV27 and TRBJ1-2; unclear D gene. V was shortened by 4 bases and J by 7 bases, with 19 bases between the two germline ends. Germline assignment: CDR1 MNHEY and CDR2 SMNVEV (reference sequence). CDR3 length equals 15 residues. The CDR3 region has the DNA TGTGCCAGCAGTTCCCTCGCGGGCCCCTCCGGTGGCTACACCTTC. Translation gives CASSSLAGPSGGYTF.

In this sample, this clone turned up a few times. The DNA for the CDR3 is TGTGCCAGCCAGGGGAGGGCCTCCTCGTTTCCCGATGAAAAACTGTTTTTT. It is translated as CASQGRASSFPDEKLFF. This rearrangement joins TRBV7-9 to TRBJ1-4; TRBD1 might be the D (6 bases). This CDR3 is built from 17 residues. V was cut by 8 bases and J by 6 bases, with 25 bases left in between. Looked up from germline, CDR1 is SEHNR and CDR2 is FQNEAQ (reference sequence).

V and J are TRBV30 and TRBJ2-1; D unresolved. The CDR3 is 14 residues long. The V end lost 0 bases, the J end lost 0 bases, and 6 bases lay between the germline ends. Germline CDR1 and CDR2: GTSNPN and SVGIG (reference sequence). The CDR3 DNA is TGTGCCTGGAGTGTGAGTAGCTCCTACAATGAGCAGTTCTTC. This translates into CAWSVSSSYNEQFF.

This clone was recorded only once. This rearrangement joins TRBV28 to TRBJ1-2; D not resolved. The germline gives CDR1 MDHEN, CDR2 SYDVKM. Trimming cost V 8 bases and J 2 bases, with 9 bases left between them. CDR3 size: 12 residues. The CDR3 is CASVGENYGYTF. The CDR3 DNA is TGTGCCAGCGTCGGAGAAAACTATGGCTACACCTTC.

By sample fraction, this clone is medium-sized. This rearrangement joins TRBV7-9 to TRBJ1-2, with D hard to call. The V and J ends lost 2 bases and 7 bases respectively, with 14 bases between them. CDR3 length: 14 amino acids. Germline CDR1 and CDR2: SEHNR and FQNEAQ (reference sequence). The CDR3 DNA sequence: TGTGCCAGCAGCTTACCTGGGAGACCACGTGGCTACACCTTC. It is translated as CASSLPGRPRGYTF.

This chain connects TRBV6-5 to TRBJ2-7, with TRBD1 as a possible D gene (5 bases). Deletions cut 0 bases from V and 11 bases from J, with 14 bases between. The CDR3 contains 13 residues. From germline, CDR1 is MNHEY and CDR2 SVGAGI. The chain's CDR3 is CASSYSRLGREYF. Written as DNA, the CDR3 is TGTGCCAGCAGTTACTCGAGATTGGGCAGGGAGTACTTC.

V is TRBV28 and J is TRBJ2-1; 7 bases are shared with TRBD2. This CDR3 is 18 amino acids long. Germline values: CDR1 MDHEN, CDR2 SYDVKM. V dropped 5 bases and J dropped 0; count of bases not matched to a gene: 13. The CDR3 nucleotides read TGTGCCAGCAGTAGCGGCGCTTGGGGGGGGAGCTCCTACAATGAGCAGTTCTTC. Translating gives CASSSGAWGGSSYNEQFF.

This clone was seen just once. The CDR3 nucleotides read TGTGCCAGCAGTTTATTTATCGGGTCGAGCTACAATGAGCAGTTCTTC. Protein: CASSLFIGSSYNEQFF. The chain links TRBV28 to TRBJ2-1; D is ambiguous. With 1 base removed from V and 3 bases from J, the gap between germline ends came to 13 bases. Per germline, CDR1 MDHEN and CDR2 SYDVKM. The CDR3 length is 16 residues.

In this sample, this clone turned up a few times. CDR3 region: CSALLQVEQYF. The CDR3 DNA reads TGCAGTGCTCTTTTACAGGTCGAGCAGTACTTC. The chain carries TRBV20-1 and TRBJ2-7, with TRBD1 as a possible D gene (5 bases). V lost 5 bases, J lost 6 bases, and 11 bases lay in between. This CDR3 has 11 amino acids. Germline V lookup: CDR1 DFQATT, CDR2 SNEGSKA (reference sequence).

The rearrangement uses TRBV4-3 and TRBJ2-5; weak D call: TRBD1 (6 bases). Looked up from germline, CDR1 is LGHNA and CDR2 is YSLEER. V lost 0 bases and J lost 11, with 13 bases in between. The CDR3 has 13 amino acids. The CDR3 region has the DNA TGCGCCAGCAGCCAAGAGTTCGAGGGGGAGCAGTACTTC. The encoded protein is CASSQEFEGEQYF.

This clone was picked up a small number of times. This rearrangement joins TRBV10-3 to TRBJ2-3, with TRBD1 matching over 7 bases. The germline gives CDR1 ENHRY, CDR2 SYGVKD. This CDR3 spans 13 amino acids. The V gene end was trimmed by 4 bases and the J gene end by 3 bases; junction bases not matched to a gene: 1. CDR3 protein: CAISVQGTDTQYF. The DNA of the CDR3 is TGTGCCATCAGTGTACAGGGGACAGATACGCAGTATTTT.

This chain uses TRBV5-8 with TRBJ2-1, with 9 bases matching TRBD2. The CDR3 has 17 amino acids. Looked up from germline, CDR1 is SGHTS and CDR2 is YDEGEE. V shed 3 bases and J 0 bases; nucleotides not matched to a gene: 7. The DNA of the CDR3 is TGTGCCAGCAGCTCCGTAGGCGGGAGGGGCTCCTACAATGAGCAGTTCTTC. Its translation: CASSSVGGRGSYNEQFF.

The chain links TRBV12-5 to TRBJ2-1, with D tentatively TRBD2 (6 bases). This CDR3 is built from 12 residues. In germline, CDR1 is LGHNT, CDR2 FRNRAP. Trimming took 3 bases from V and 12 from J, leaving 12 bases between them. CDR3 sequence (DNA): TGTGCTAGTGGTTTAGATACCGGGAGGCAGTTCTTC. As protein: CASGLDTGRQFF.

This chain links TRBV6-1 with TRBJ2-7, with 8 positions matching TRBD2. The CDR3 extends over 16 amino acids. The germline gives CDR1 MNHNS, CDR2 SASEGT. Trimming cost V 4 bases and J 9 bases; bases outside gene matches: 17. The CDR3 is CASSGLGLAGAVGQYF. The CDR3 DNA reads TGTGCCAGCAGTGGCCTTGGGCTAGCGGGCGCCGTCGGGCAGTACTTC.

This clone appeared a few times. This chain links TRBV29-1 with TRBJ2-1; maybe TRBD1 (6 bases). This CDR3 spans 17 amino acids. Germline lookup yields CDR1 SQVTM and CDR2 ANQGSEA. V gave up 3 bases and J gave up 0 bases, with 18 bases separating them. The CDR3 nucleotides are TGCAGCGTTGAGGGGACGTACAGGGCGAGCTCCTACAATGAGCAGTTCTTC. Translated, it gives CSVEGTYRASSYNEQFF.

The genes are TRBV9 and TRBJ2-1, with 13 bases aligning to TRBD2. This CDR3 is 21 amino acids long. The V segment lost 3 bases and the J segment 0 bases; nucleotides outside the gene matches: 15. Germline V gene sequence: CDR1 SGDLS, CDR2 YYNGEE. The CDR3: CASSGRTSGGFGSSSYNEQFF. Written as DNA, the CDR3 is TGTGCCAGCAGCGGAAGGACTAGCGGGGGATTTGGATCCAGCTCCTACAATGAGCAGTTCTTC.

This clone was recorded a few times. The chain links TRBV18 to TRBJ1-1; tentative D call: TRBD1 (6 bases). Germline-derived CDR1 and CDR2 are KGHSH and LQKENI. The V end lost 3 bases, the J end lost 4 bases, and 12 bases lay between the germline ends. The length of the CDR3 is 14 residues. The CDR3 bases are TGTGCCAGCTCACCTCGACGGACAGTCACTGAAGCTTTCTTT. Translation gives CASSPRRTVTEAFF.

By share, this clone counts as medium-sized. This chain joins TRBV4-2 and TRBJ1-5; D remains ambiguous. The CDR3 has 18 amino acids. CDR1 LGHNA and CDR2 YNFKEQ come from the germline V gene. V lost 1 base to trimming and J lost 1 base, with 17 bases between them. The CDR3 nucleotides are TGTGCCAGCAGCCAAGTCGGGGTAGCTCCGGGAAGCAATCAGCCCCAGCATTTT. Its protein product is CASSQVGVAPGSNQPQHF.

CDR3 nucleotides: TGTGCCAGTATCGCGGGCCTCTACAGGGCCGCCTACACTGAAGCTTTCTTT. Translation gives CASIAGLYRAAYTEAFF. The chain joins TRBV19 to TRBJ1-1, with D tentatively TRBD1 (6 bases). Germline V CDR1 and CDR2: LNHDA, SQIVND (reference sequence). Trimming removed 7 bases at V and 3 bases at J, with 24 bases between. The CDR3 length is 17 residues.

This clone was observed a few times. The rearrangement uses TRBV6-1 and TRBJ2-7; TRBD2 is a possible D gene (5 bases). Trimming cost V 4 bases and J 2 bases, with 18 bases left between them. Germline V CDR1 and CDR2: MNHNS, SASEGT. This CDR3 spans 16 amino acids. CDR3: CASSVPVERATYEQYF. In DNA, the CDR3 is TGTGCCAGCAGTGTCCCTGTAGAGAGGGCCACCTACGAGCAGTACTTC.

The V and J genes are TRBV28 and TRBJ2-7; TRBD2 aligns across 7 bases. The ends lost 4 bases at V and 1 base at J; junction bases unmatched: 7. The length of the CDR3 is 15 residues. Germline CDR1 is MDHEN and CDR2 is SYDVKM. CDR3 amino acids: CASSSPKRGSYEQYF. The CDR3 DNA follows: TGTGCCAGCAGTTCCCCTAAGCGGGGATCCTACGAGCAGTACTTC.